This entry concerns a single T cell receptor (beta chain). The antigen is unknown. This specimen comes from a study of shared clonotypes between healthy human individuals. The table came from immunoSEQ multiplex PCR; TCRdb's copy has only in-frame clones and leaves some out. The sample contains 550,000 to 850,000 clones, roughly 72% of which appear only once. Study-wide results and limits: About 5% of naive CD4 clonotypes were shared across a few donors.

This TCR came from a woman aged 30 to 39 in good health. The sample taken for sequencing was memory CD4+ T cells sorted from blood. Noted subset: CD45RA-negative fraction.

The CDR3 loop is CASSQVAGVDHEQYF. In nucleotides, the CDR3 is TGTGCCAGCAGCCAAGTTGCGGGGGTCGATCACGAGCAGTACTTC. The V and J genes are TRBV14 and TRBJ2-7, with 7 bases aligning to TRBD2. The V and J ends lost 1 base and 5 bases, in that order; junction bases with no gene match: 8. Germline V gene lookup returns CDR1 SGHDN and CDR2 FVKESK. The CDR3 is made up of 15 amino acids.